One and the same sample provided the 6 T cell receptor beta chains below, sequenced in a study of control samples from healthy donors and cancer patients. Sequenced by immunoSEQ multiplex PCR; TCRdb stores in-frame clones only, minus some. The data contain 50,000 to 55,000 clones, roughly nine tenths of them seen just once; the ten biggest clones take up roughly 1.5%. Specimen: PBMCs. Source of these receptors: a man aged 35 to 55 with colorectal cancer.

This clone was counted only a few times. The chain carries TRBV7-8 and TRBJ2-7; 7 nucleotides align to TRBD1. Germline V CDR1 and CDR2: SGHVS, FQNEAQ. The CDR3 runs 13 residues. With V trimmed by 5 bases and J by 2 bases, 3 bases remained unmatched. For the CDR3, the DNA is TGTGCCAGCAGCCCGGGACAGCCCTACGAGCAGTACTTC. It is translated as CASSPGQPYEQYF.

V gene TRBV4-3 combines with J gene TRBJ2-7; no definite D call. Trimming pared 0 bases from V and 2 bases from J, leaving 11 bases between. Germline values: CDR1 LGHNA, CDR2 YSLEER. The CDR3 runs 15 residues. For the CDR3, the DNA is TGCGCCAGCAGCCAAGATAACGGCCCCGCCTACGAGCAGTACTTC. It codes for CASSQDNGPAYEQYF.

This chain connects TRBV28 to TRBJ2-5; 9 nucleotides line up with TRBD1. The CDR3 covers 14 residues. V lost 5 bases and J lost 5; bases outside the gene matches: 6. CDR1 and CDR2 (germline): MDHEN, SYDVKM. The CDR3 sequence is CASSQQGASETQYF. Written as DNA, the CDR3 is TGTGCCAGCAGTCAACAGGGGGCTTCGGAGACCCAGTACTTC.

J is TRBJ2-1 and V is TRBV9; 7 positions match TRBD2. The CDR3 has 15 residues. V shed 2 bases, J shed 0 bases, and the junction held 2 bases outside the gene matches. Germline assignment: CDR1 SGDLS and CDR2 YYNGEE. In nucleotides, the CDR3 is TGTGCCAGCAGCGTGGCGGGAGCCTCCTACAATGAGCAGTTCTTC. This translates into CASSVAGASYNEQFF.

This sequence joins TRBV6-5 and TRBJ2-1; no definite D call. Germline loops: CDR1 MNHEY, CDR2 SVGAGI. The CDR3 sequence is 14 residues long. V lost 7 bases to trimming and J lost 1 base, with 11 bases between them. For the CDR3, the DNA is TGTGCCAGCATTTCACTGCCTTCCTACAATGAGCAGTTCTTC. This sequence encodes CASISLPSYNEQFF.

The V gene is TRBV11-2, the J gene TRBJ1-4; possibly TRBD1 for D (5 bases). CDR3 length equals 14 residues. V lost 2 bases to trimming and J lost 8 bases, with 12 bases between them. In germline, CDR1 is SGHAT, CDR2 FQNNGV. CDR3 in DNA: TGTGCCAGCAGCTTACTCGGGGGAGAAGAAAAACTGTTTTTT. This codes for CASSLLGGEEKLFF.